This T cell receptor (beta chain) was retrieved from a study of blood T cell repertoires in COVID-19. At the level of the study: The samples span acute and convalescent COVID-19 from the United States, Italy and Spain. T cells, B-cell-depleted T cells, or PBMCs supplied cDNA or gDNA.

Per the original methods: Using reference gene primer amplification, nucleated cell counts were estimated. Using immunoSEQ multiplex PCR, the repertoire was profiled, and TCRdb retains in-frame clones only, with some absent. D and trimming were read from the DNA, whereas the V and J calls and clone size are those reported in that table. The table lists about 420,000 clones, about 90% of them singletons. The trim removed 5 bases at V and 5 bases at J, leaving 14 bases unmatched. Germline lookup yields CDR1 SGHTA and CDR2 FQGTGA. The CDR3 runs to 17 residues. Sequencing input: peripheral blood. This TCR was recovered from a man between 18 and 35 years old with COVID-19, enrolled during active disease. The chain is built from TRBV7-3 and TRBJ2-2; 7 nucleotides align to TRBD1. The DNA for the CDR3 is TGTGCCAGCAGCGCTCCGACAGGGATCAGTAAAACCGGGGAGCTGTTTTTT. As protein: CASSAPTGISKTGELFF. Supplemented by reference TRBV7-3 and TRBJ2-2, the full variable domain reads GAGVSQTPSNKVTEKGKYVELRCDPISGHTALYWYRQSLGQGPEFLIYFQGTGAADDSGLPNDRFFAVRPEGSVSTLKIQRTERGDSAVYLCASSAPTGISKTGELFFGEGSRLTVL.